This TCR beta chain was sequenced in a study of T cell responses to AZD1222 COVID-19 vaccine. Regarding this clone: The antigen is unknown.

Per germline, CDR1 MNHEY and CDR2 SVGAGI. The CDR3 has 16 residues. The V and J ends lost 4 bases and 0 bases respectively, with 13 bases between them. This table comes from immunoSEQ multiplex PCR, and its TCRdb copy is limited to in-frame clones, with some not included. The sample yields about 100,000 clones, roughly 90% seen once. Regarding the study as a whole: A mostly white British donor set with more females was recruited, and clonal diversity was possibly underestimated. The peak T cell response came first, and repertoires were sampled only after it.

The TCR sequence derives from an adult in good health. The chain has TRBV6-5 and TRBJ1-3; D unclear. The sequences come from peripheral blood, collected on day 0 of AZD1222 vaccination. The CDR3 DNA follows: TGTGCCAGCAGTTCGTTCCGGACGGTCTCTGGAAACACCATATATTTT. It yields the protein CASSSFRTVSGNTIYF.